This entry features one T cell receptor beta chain sequence. Its antigen is not known. A clone one base away is much larger, so this may be a read error. Exclusion of patients followed from uncontrolled infection, other autoimmune disease, pregnancy or lactation. PBMCs were obtained from 10 ml fresh peripheral blood. Researchers amplified the TCR beta CDR3 regions from RNA transcripts. First-round RT-PCR of the TCR CDR3 relied on the HTBI primer set. One entry per CDR3 protein, called by TCRdb with MiXCR from the multiplex PCR reads. The table includes about 400,000 distinct CDR3 sequences, 15% to 18% detected once. This record comes from a study of T cells in Graves' hyperthyroidism and ophthalmopathy. Whole-study findings and limits: Separating ophthalmopathy from stable hyperthyroidism was achieved by a 13 V-J model.

CDR3 length: 13 residues. Germline loops: CDR1 DFQATT, CDR2 SNEGSKA (reference sequence). The receptor was isolated from a woman younger than 35 with Graves' hyperthyroidism that later progressed to Graves' ophthalmopathy. The sample was blood. V usage is TRBV20-1 and J usage is TRBJ2-7, with D perhaps TRBD1 (5 bases). CDR3 region: CNARGLLANEQYF. The CDR3 bases are TGCAATGCTAGGGGTCTACTGGCCAACGAGCAGTACTTC.